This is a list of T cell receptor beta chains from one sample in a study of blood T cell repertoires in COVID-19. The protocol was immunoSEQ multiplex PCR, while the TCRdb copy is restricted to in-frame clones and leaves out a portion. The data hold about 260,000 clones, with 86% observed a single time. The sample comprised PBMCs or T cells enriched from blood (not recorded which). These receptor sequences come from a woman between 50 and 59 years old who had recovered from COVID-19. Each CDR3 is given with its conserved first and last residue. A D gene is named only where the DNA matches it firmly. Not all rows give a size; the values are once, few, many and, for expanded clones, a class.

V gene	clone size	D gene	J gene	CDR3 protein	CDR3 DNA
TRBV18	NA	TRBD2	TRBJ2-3	CASSATSGVTDTQYF	TGTGCCAGCTCAGCCACTAGCGGCGTCACAGATACGCAGTATTTT
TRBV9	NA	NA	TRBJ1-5	CASSVSGDSNQPQHF	TGTGCCAGCAGCGTGTCGGGGGATAGCAATCAGCCCCAGCATTTT
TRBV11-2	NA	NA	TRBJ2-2	CASSYRALNTGELFF	TGTGCCAGCAGCTACAGGGCCCTGAACACCGGGGAGCTGTTTTTT
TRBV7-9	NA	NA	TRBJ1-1	CASSARLEPNTEAFF	TGTGCCAGCAGCGCCCGACTCGAACCGAACACTGAAGCTTTCTTT
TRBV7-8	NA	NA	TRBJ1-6	CASSSRHDSPLHF	TGTGCCAGCAGCTCAAGACACGATTCACCCCTCCACTTT
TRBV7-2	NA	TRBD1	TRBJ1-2	CASSFPPTGNYGYTF	TGTGCCAGCAGCTTTCCGCCGACAGGGAACTATGGCTACACCTTC
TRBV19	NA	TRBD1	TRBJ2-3	CASSPDRGPRHSTDTQYF	TGTGCCAGTAGCCCAGACAGGGGGCCAAGGCATAGCACAGATACGCAGTATTTT
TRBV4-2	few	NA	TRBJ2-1	CASSQDLDSYNEQFF	TGTGCCAGCAGCCAAGATCTGGACAGCTACAATGAGCAGTTCTTC
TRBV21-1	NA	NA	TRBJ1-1	CASSILWQGAETEAFF	TGTGCCAGCAGCATCTTGTGGCAGGGGGCGGAGACTGAAGCTTTCTTT
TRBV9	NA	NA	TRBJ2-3	CASSVGVRDTQYF	TGTGCCAGCAGCGTAGGCGTGAGGGATACGCAGTATTTT
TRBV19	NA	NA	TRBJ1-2	CASSIVAADRYGYTF	TGTGCCAGTAGTATAGTGGCAGCGGATCGCTATGGCTACACCTTC
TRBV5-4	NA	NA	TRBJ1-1	CASSLVDSTEAFF	TGTGCCAGCAGCTTGGTAGACAGCACTGAAGCTTTCTTT
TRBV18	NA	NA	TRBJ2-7	CASSPPTGTYEQYF	TGTGCCAGCTCACCACCGACGGGGACCTACGAGCAGTACTTC
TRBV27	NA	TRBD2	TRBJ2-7	CASMEREGYEQYF	TGTGCCAGCATGGAGCGGGAGGGCTACGAGCAGTACTTC
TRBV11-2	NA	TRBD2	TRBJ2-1	CASSPGTTKRNEQFF	TGTGCCAGCAGCCCCGGGACTACTAAGAGGAATGAGCAGTTCTTC
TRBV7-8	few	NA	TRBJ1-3	CASSGRVRDTIYF	TGTGCCAGCAGCGGGAGGGTCCGGGACACCATATATTTT
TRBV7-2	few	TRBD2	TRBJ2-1	CASSLVEASGRYEQFF	TGTGCCAGCAGCTTAGTTGAGGCTAGCGGGAGGTATGAGCAGTTCTTC
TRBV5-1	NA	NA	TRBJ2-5	CASREGNSPGETQYF	TGCGCCAGCAGGGAGGGGAACAGCCCAGGGGAGACCCAGTACTTC
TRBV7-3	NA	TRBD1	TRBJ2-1	CASSLDRGYHNEQFF	TGTGCCAGCAGCCTAGACAGGGGGTACCACAATGAGCAGTTCTTC
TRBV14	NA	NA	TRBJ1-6	CASSQDAGANSPLHF	TGTGCCAGCAGCCAAGATGCGGGAGCGAATTCACCCCTCCACTTT
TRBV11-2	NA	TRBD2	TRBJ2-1	CASSFSGSRGDEQFF	TGTGCCAGCAGTTTCAGCGGGAGTAGGGGGGATGAGCAGTTCTTC
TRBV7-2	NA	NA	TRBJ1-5	CASSKQGSNQPQHF	TGTGCCAGCAGCAAGCAGGGGAGCAATCAGCCCCAGCATTTT
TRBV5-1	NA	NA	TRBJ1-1	CASSMTVSNTEAFF	TGCGCCAGCAGCATGACAGTCTCGAACACTGAAGCTTTCTTT
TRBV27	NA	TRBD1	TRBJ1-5	CASSWRQGFQPQHF	TGTGCCAGCAGTTGGCGACAGGGGTTTCAGCCCCAGCATTTT
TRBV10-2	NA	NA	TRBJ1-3	CASSRGADGNTIYF	TGCGCCAGCAGTCGGGGGGCTGATGGAAACACCATATATTTT
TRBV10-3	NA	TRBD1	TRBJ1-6	CAISDGAKTGKGSPLHF	TGTGCCATCAGTGACGGGGCCAAGACAGGGAAAGGCTCACCCCTCCACTTT
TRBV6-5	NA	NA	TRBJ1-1	CASSTAYEAFF	TGTGCCAGCTCGACAGCATATGAAGCTTTCTTT
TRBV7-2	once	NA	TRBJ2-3	CASSLGLTSTDTQYF	TGTGCCAGCAGCTTAGGACTGACTAGCACAGATACGCAGTATTTT
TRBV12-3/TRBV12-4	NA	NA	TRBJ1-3	CASTRGDGNTIYF	TGTGCCAGCACCCGGGGAGACGGAAACACCATATATTTT
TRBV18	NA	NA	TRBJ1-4	CASSPPQGSGEKLFF	TGTGCCAGCTCACCACCGCAGGGTTCTGGTGAAAAACTGTTTTTT
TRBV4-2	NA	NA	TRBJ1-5	CASSQEVENQPQHF	TGTGCCAGCAGCCAAGAAGTGGAGAATCAGCCCCAGCATTTT
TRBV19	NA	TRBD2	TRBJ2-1	CASSLPGLAGGPVNEQFF	TGTGCCAGTAGTCTTCCGGGACTAGCGGGAGGGCCGGTCAATGAGCAGTTCTTC
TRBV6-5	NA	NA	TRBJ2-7	CASSYSMADYEQYF	TGTGCCAGCAGTTACTCGATGGCAGATTACGAGCAGTACTTC
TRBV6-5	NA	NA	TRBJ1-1	CASRRRTDTEAFF	TGTGCCAGCAGAAGACGGACAGACACTGAAGCTTTCTTT
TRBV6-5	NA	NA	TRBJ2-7	CASSQSASGSYEQYF	TGTGCCAGCAGTCAGTCAGCGAGTGGGTCCTACGAGCAGTACTTC
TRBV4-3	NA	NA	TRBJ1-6	CASSQDVADNSPLHF	TGCGCCAGCAGCCAAGATGTAGCGGATAATTCACCCCTCCACTTT
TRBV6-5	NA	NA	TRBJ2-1	CASKVGGNEQFF	TGTGCCAGCAAGGTTGGGGGGAATGAGCAGTTCTTC
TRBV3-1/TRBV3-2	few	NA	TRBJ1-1	CASRSSNTEAFF	TGTGCCAGCAGGAGTTCGAACACTGAAGCTTTCTTT
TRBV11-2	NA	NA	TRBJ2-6	CASSLDLYSGANVLTF	TGTGCCAGCAGCTTAGATCTGTACTCTGGGGCCAACGTCCTGACTTTC
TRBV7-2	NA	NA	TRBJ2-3	CASSLAVLAWSTDTQYF	TGTGCCAGCAGCTTAGCGGTCCTAGCCTGGAGCACAGATACGCAGTATTTT
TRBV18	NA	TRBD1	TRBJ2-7	CASSSGTGAYEQYF	TGTGCCAGCTCATCGGGGACAGGAGCCTACGAGCAGTACTTC
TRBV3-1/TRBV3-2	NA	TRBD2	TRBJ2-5	CASSLSGVQETQYF	TGTGCCAGCAGCCTTAGCGGGGTCCAAGAGACCCAGTACTTC
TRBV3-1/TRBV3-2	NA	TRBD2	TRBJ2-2	CASSQARLAGGSGELFF	TGTGCCAGCAGCCAAGCCCGACTAGCGGGAGGGTCTGGGGAGCTGTTTTTT
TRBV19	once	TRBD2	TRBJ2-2	CASSIAGTRGTGELFF	TGTGCCAGTAGTATAGCGGGGACTAGAGGCACCGGGGAGCTGTTTTTT
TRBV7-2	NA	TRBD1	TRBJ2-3	CASSLQGGTDTQYF	TGTGCCAGCAGCTTACAGGGGGGCACAGATACGCAGTATTTT
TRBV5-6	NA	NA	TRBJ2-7	CASSLGQRFYEQYF	TGTGCCAGCAGCTTGGGACAGCGTTTCTACGAGCAGTACTTC
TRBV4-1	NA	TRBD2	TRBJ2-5	CASSQGASGSETQYF	TGCGCCAGCAGCCAAGGGGCTAGCGGGAGTGAGACCCAGTACTTC
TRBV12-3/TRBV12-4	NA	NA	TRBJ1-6	CASSGGGTPLHF	TGTGCCAGCAGTGGGGGGGGTACACCCCTCCACTTT
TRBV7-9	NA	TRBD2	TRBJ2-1	CASSSGRYGGKISGNEQFF	TGTGCCAGCAGCTCAGGTCGGTACGGGGGGAAAATTAGCGGGAATGAGCAGTTCTTC
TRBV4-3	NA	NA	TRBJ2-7	CASSQVAEGSYEQYF	TGCGCCAGCAGCCAAGTGGCGGAAGGCTCCTACGAGCAGTACTTC
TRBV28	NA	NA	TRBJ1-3	CASRQGNSGNTIYF	TGTGCCAGCAGGCAGGGGAACTCTGGAAACACCATATATTTT
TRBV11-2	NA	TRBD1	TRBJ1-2	CASSSGTAYGYTF	TGTGCCAGCAGTTCCGGGACAGCTTATGGCTACACCTTC
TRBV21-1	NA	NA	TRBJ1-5	CASSRAWPLHQPQHF	TGTGCCAGCAGCAGGGCGTGGCCCCTGCATCAGCCCCAGCATTTT
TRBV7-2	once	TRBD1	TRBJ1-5	CASSRRDRGDQPQHF	TGTGCCAGCAGCCGTCGGGACAGGGGGGATCAGCCCCAGCATTTT
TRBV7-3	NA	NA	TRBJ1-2	CASKDPGGGYTF	TGTGCCAGCAAGGACCCCGGGGGTGGCTACACCTTC
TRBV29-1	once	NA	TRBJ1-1	CSVCRGGITEAFF	TGCAGCGTCTGCCGGGGGGGAATCACTGAAGCTTTCTTT
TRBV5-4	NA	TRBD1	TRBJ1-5	CAKQGHQPQHF	TGTGCCAAACAGGGGCATCAGCCCCAGCATTTT
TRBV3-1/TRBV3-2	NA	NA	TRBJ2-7	CASSQDLARYEQYF	TGTGCCAGCAGCCAAGATCTGGCCCGCTACGAGCAGTACTTC
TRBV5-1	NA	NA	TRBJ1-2	CASSLGSNYGYTF	TGCGCCAGCAGCTTGGGGAGTAACTATGGCTACACCTTC
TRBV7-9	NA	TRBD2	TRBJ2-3	CASSPGTSGRDYTQYF	TGTGCCAGCAGCCCAGGGACTAGCGGGAGGGATTATACGCAGTATTTT